This T cell receptor beta chain was sequenced in a study of early T cells in non-severe SARS-CoV-2 infection. Study summary: Sequencing was performed on bulk RNA from unsorted whole blood, leaving chains unpaired.

Study-wide findings and caveats: Private and CD4 specificities were missed by VDJdb matching, which favored anti-spike CD8 responses.

V was clipped by 10 bases and J by 3 bases, with 19 bases between them. The CDR3 covers 14 residues. Looked up from germline, CDR1 is SNHLY and CDR2 is FYNNEI. Individually, cDNA molecules had unique molecular identifiers attached to them. TCRdb re-analysed the 5' RACE reads in MiXCR, keeping a single row per CDR3 protein. This table holds 65,000 to 75,000 distinct CDR3 sequences, 13% found once. At least ten counts were recorded for this clonotype. Its antigen is unknown. The sequence was obtained from an adult who was a healthcare worker with PCR-confirmed SARS-CoV-2 infection or an uninfected control (not recorded which). The chain has TRBV2 and TRBJ2-7; D tentatively fits TRBD1 or TRBD2 (5 bases each). Sample: whole blood. CDR3 DNA sequence: TGTGCCACTACAGATGGGGGAGAATTCTACGAGCAGTACTTC. Its protein product is CATTDGGEFYEQYF.